This T cell receptor (beta chain) was observed in a study of blood T cells in healthy people across ages. Findings and caveats of the study: Donors of long life had a larger count of naive CD4+ cells and greater diversity than aged donors. Diversity figures derived from one million T cells were judged to underestimate the true value. Age brought a roughly linear fall in TCR beta diversity measured per million T cells.

The study recruited healthy Caucasian donors from Russia who were aged about 6 to 90. Germline lookup yields CDR1 SQVTM and CDR2 ANQGSEA. The V end was cut by 2 bases, the J end by 0 bases, with 10 bases between. The CDR3 extends over 14 amino acids. Then a second PCR, running about 7 to 11 cycles, was carried out with a sample-barcoded 5' primer and a J-beta primer mix. TCRdb reprocessed the 5' RACE reads with MiXCR, giving one entry per CDR3 protein. The repertoire has about a million distinct CDR3 sequences, roughly 50% of them found once; the top ten carry around 21%. The sample holds a few counts of this clonotype. As yet, its antigen is unknown.

Material: blood. This receptor was taken from a woman aged 55-70 years in good health. J is TRBJ1-2 and V is TRBV29-1; D gene uncertain. The DNA for the CDR3 is TGCAGCGTTGAACCGTACCGGTCTAACTATGGCTACACCTTC. Translated, it gives CSVEPYRSNYGYTF.